The 9 T cell receptor beta chains below all came from one sample that was sequenced in a study of neurological immune-mediated disorders. TCRdb redid the calling of the 5' RACE reads with MiXCR, one entry per CDR3 protein. Of 50,000 to 60,000 distinct CDR3 sequences in the sample, 2% to 3% were seen once. Sequenced material: PBMCs. Source of these receptors: a man aged 45-65 years with multiple sclerosis.

This clonotype was counted a few times. This chain uses TRBV6-6 with TRBJ1-1; D is unresolved. V lost 5 bases and J lost 1, with 14 bases in between. The CDR3 has 15 amino acids. Germline V gene lookup returns CDR1 MNHNY and CDR2 SVGAGI (reference sequence). CDR3 in DNA: TGTGCCAGCAGTACCCTGGGAGCGACGAACACTGAAGCTTTCTTT. It specifies CASSTLGATNTEAFF.

There are many counts of this clonotype. The chain has TRBV5-1 and TRBJ2-3; 12 nucleotides agree with TRBD1. Trimming cost V 4 bases and J 6 bases; bases outside gene matches: 12. The CDR3 extends over 17 amino acids. Germline V gives CDR1 SGHRS, CDR2 YFSETQ. CDR3 bases: TGCGCCAGCAGCCTACAGCCGGGACAGGGGGCGATGGATACGCAGTATTTT. Translating it yields CASSLQPGQGAMDTQYF.

This clonotype came up many times. The CDR3 spells CASSRGETSYGYTF. The CDR3 DNA sequence: TGTGCCAGCAGCCGTGGTGAGACCTCCTATGGCTACACCTTC. The rearrangement links TRBV7-9 to TRBJ1-2; no clear D gene. With 5 bases removed from V and 4 bases from J, the gap between germline ends came to 14 bases. This CDR3 has 14 amino acids. The V gene's germline CDR1 is SEHNR and CDR2 FQNEAQ (reference sequence).

This clonotype was seen many times. The genes are TRBV7-6 and TRBJ1-2; 7 bases align to TRBD1. Trimming cost V 4 bases and J 5 bases; bases outside gene matches: 1. CDR1 is SGHVS, CDR2 FNYEAQ, per germline. There are 12 residues in the CDR3. For the CDR3, the DNA is TGTGCCAGCAGCTCACAGGGGTATGGCTACACCTTC. Translation gives CASSSQGYGYTF. The whole variable domain, remainder taken from reference TRBV7-6 and TRBJ1-2, is GAGVSQSPRYKVTKRGQDVALRCDPISGHVSLYWYRQALGQGPEFLTYFNYEAQQDKSGLPNDRFSAERPEGSISTLTIQRTEQRDSAMYRCASSSQGYGYTFGSGTRLTVV.

This clonotype was seen many times. DNA of the CDR3: TGTGCCAGCAGCACGGGACTAGCGGGGGGCACAGATACGCAGTATTTT. Translated, it gives CASSTGLAGGTDTQYF. V and J are TRBV7-9 and TRBJ2-3; 14 nucleotides match TRBD2. The CDR3 totals 16 residues. Germline V CDR1 and CDR2: SEHNR, FQNEAQ (reference sequence). The trim removed 5 bases at V and 1 base at J, leaving 2 bases unmatched.

There are many counts of this clonotype. The rearrangement uses TRBV5-1 and TRBJ2-3; 7 bases agree with TRBD1. The V gene end was trimmed by 5 bases and the J gene end by 5 bases; junction bases not matched to a gene: 8. Looked up from germline, CDR1 is SGHRS and CDR2 is YFSETQ. There are 14 residues in the CDR3. This chain's CDR3 is CASSLVTGEDTQYF. CDR3 DNA sequence: TGCGCCAGCAGTTTAGTAACAGGGGAAGATACGCAGTATTTT.

There are many counts of this clonotype. This sequence joins TRBV9 and TRBJ1-2; D gene ambiguous. Trimming cost V 7 bases and J 1 base, with 5 bases left between them. Germline assignment: CDR1 SGDLS and CDR2 YYNGEE. The CDR3 is 11 residues long. For the CDR3, the DNA is TGTGCCAGCGGAATTAACTATGGCTACACCTTC. Amino acid sequence: CASGINYGYTF.

This clonotype appeared many times. The chain is built from TRBV5-1 and TRBJ1-5; D ambiguous. V was pared by 0 bases and J by 0 bases, with 7 bases between. CDR1 and CDR2 from the germline V gene are SGHRS and YFSETQ. This CDR3 comprises 15 residues. In DNA form, the CDR3 reads TGCGCCAGCAGCTTGGACCCTTATAGCAATCAGCCCCAGCATTTT. Translated, it gives CASSLDPYSNQPQHF.

On this clonotype itself: This may arise from a read error, as a much more abundant clone is one base away. The chain carries TRBV5-1 and TRBJ2-2; 8 positions match TRBD2. The germline V gene encodes CDR1 SGHRS and CDR2 YFSETQ. V was clipped by 1 base and J by 4 bases; unmatched bases: 3. The CDR3 runs to 15 residues. The CDR3 DNA sequence: TGCGCCAGCAGCTTGAATAGCGGGGTCACCGGGGAGCTGTTTTTT. Its translation: CASSLNSGVTGELFF.